This T cell receptor beta chain was obtained from a study of tumor-infiltrating lymphocytes in primary liver carcinoma (dated by TCRdb to the late 2010s). As for the study more broadly: Hepatocellular carcinoma (four) or combined HCC and intrahepatic cholangiocarcinoma (one) was present in the five patients, who were three men and two women aged 30 to 69 years. To link TCRbeta repertoire diversity to the local molecular phenotype, the approximately 23 tumor region samples were profiled with Agilent mRNA microarrays. High reproducibility was observed for the technical replicate repertoires, with mean shared-clone rates approximately 0.9 and correlation coefficients above 0.95. A total of approximately 35 specimens from 5 patients, comprising approximately 25 tumor regions, 5 adjacent noncancerous liver tissues and 5 peripheral blood samples, were covered by TCRbeta repertoire sequencing. Tumors of the five patients were stage T1-T3 N0M0 with maximum diameters of 4.2 to 10 cm. Roughly 3.65 to 8 million productive TCRbeta reads were obtained per sample, and no significant difference in read depth was found between tissue types. The study combined TCRbeta repertoire sequencing, expression microarrays and whole-exome sequencing across five regions of each liver tumor, with adjacent normal tissue and blood.

Looking up the germline V gene yields CDR1 SGHAT and CDR2 FQNNGV. The junction shows trimming of 5 bases on V and 0 bases on J, plus 11 bases between the germline ends. From its first to its last residue, the CDR3 has 14 amino acids. Only the CDR3 portion is preserved as DNA: 42 bases, with reading frame beginning at the first base. Concerning this clonotype itself: Its target antigen remains unknown. As the CDR3 is not closed by the conserved phenylalanine or tryptophan, this likely results from a read error.

What the research found in general, with its limitations: Just about 7.5-25% of top clones turned up in all five regions of a tumor, which suggests spatial heterogeneity among tumor-infiltrating T cells. The study included only a few patients, and the authors note findings should be validated in a larger study. Repertoire overlap was higher between tumor regions (mean roughly 35%) than tumor-adjacent (approximately 17%) or tumor-blood (about 14%) pairs, consistent with antigen-driven expansion. Only the TCR beta chain was sequenced, which likely underestimates true repertoire diversity because unpaired alpha chains were not captured. A significantly larger repertoire fraction was made up by the top 250 clones in tumors than in blood (p = 0.039). Because the samples were bulk and unsorted, CD4+ and CD8+ T cell repertoires could not be compared.

Without any cell sorting, total RNA and DNA were co-extracted from about 21-30 mg of bulk tissue using the AllPrep DNA/RNA mini kit. Between late 2015 and March 2016, 4 or 5 patients in China with histopathologically diagnosed primary liver carcinoma had their tumors surgically resected. Patients had chronic HBV infection and were treatment-naive at sampling. Each tumor was sampled at five spatially separated regions: the superior, inferior, left-lateral and right-lateral poles and the tumor centre. Histological examination found more than 75% viable tumor cells in every tumor sample. Fresh tumor and adjacent tissue pieces were bisected, with one half stored in RNAlater at -80 degrees C and the other half sent for histology. A constant-region primer and ProtoScript II reverse transcriptase were used to reverse-transcribe TCRbeta-specific cDNA from roughly 0.55 ug total RNA. Construction of the TCRbeta libraries relied on three nested rounds of multiplex PCR, following a slightly modified ARM-PCR procedure. Each of the first two PCR rounds ran for approximately 9 cycles and used multiplex TRBV1-TRBV30 forward primers together with a Cbeta reverse primer. A final 25-cycle PCR with Deep VentR polymerase added sample barcodes and Illumina adapters. Before sequencing, amplicons between 200 and 500 bp were purified from gel using a QIAquick gel extraction kit. The TCRbeta amplicons were sequenced with 250-bp paired-end reads on an Illumina HiSeq 2500. Under the source paper's analysis protocol: Reads were quality-trimmed with Trimmomatic v0.33, and paired reads were merged with FLASH v1.2.11 to recover full CDR3 sequences. V, D and J germline segments were assigned to the rearranged TCRbeta sequences by MiGEC v1.2.1b. VDJtools v1.0.0 computed clonotype statistics and Shannon-Wiener diversity indices. To reduce sampling bias, subsequent analyses other than the diversity analysis used only the 250 most abundant clonotypes in each sample. Clones were called with MiXCR by TCRdb after fastp trimmed the public reads at Q25, and only in-frame beta chains were retained. CDR3 protein sequences are deduplicated, and each keeps its most common genes and DNA. The V and J calls were not made by the authors but by TCRdb's processing. A total of 100,000 or so distinct CDR3 sequences appear in this sample, about four fifths of them only once. The ten largest clonotypes hold under 25% of the sample.

This clonotype was sampled from a middle-aged man with primary liver carcinoma and hepatitis B virus infection. The receptor chain draws on TRBV11-2 and TRBJ2-7; the D gene is not confidently resolved. The sample was liver tumor tissue from sampling region 3. The sample's cell subset or site label, in plain terms: tumor region T3, left-lateral pole. The sequenced DNA: TGTGCCAGCAGCGCTAACAAGAACTCCTACGAGCAGTACTTA. This sequence encodes CASSANKNSYEQYL.